This T cell receptor (beta chain) is from a study of radiotherapy plus CTLA-4 blockade in lung cancer. Some clones are missing from TCRdb's copy, which holds only in-frame ones; the method was immunoSEQ multiplex PCR. The sample carries 35,000 to 40,000 clones, approximately 85% recorded once. The germline V gene has CDR1 MNHEY and CDR2 SMNVEV (reference sequence). V lost 0 bases, J lost 8 bases, and 12 bases lay in between. The CDR3 contains 14 residues. The receptor was derived from a human donor with non-small cell lung cancer who had stable disease on radiotherapy plus ipilimumab. This sequence joins TRBV27 and TRBJ2-3; perhaps TRBD1 as D (6 bases). This specimen was peripheral blood, taken from a patient treated with radiotherapy plus ipilimumab. CDR3 DNA: TGTGCCAGCAGTTTATCACAGGGAACTGTTACGCAGTATTTT. Amino acid sequence: CASSLSQGTVTQYF.